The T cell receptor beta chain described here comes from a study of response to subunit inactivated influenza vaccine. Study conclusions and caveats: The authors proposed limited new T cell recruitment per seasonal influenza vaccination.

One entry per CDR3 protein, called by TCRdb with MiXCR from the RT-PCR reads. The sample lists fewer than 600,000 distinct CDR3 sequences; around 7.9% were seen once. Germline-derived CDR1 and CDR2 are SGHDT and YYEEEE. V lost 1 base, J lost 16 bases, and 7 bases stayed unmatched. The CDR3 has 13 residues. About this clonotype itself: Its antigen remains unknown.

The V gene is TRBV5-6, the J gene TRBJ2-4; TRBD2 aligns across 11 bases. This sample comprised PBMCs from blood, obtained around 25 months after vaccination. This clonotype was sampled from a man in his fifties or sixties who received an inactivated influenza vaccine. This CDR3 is CASSLTSGGFVYF. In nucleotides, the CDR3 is TGTGCCAGCAGCTTGACTAGCGGGGGTTTCGTTTACTTC. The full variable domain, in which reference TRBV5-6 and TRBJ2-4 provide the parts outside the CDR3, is DAGVTQSPTHLIKTRGQQVTLRCSPKSGHDTVSWYQQALGQGPQFIFQYYEEEERQRGNFPDRFSGHQFPNYSSELNVNALLLGDSALYLCASSLTSGGFVYFGAGTRLSVL.